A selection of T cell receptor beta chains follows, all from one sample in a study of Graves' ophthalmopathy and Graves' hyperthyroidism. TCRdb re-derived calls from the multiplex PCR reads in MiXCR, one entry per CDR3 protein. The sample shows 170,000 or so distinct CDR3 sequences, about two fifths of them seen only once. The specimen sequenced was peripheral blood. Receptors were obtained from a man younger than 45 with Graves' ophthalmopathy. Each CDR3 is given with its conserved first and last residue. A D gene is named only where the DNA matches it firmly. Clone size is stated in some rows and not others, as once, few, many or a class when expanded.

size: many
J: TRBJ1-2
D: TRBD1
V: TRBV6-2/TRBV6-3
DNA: TGTGCCAGCAGTTACTCTCGGACAGGTTTTGGCTATGGCTACACCTTC
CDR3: CASSYSRTGFGYGYTF

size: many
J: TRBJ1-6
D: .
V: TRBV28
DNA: TGTGCCAGCAGTTCCCAGGGGAGATTCCTCCACTTT
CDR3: CASSSQGRFLHF

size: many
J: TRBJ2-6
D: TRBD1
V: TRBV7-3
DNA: TGTGCCAGCAGCTTACACGGGACAGGGTCCTCTGGGGCCAACGTCCTGACTTTC
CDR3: CASSLHGTGSSGANVLTF

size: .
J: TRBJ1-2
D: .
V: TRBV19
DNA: TGTGCCAGTAGTCGTCCCGCGCGGGATGACTATGGCTACACCTTC
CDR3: CASSRPARDDYGYTF

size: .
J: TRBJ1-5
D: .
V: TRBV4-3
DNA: TGCGCCAGCAGCCAAGGATCAAACAATCAGCCCCAGCATTTT
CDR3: CASSQGSNNQPQHF

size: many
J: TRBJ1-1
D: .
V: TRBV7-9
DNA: TGTGCCAGCAGCTTCGGCCGGGAGAACACTGAAGCTTTCTTT
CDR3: CASSFGRENTEAFF

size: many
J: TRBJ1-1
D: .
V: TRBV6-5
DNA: TGTGCCAGCAGACTAAATCCGGGACTGGGGAACACTGAAGCTTTCTTT
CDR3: CASRLNPGLGNTEAFF

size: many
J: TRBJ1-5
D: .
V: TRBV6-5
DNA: TGTGCCAGCAGTTGGGGTATTAGCAATCAGCCCCAGCATTTT
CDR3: CASSWGISNQPQHF

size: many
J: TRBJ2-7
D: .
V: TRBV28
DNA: TGTGCCAGCACCCCCCCGGAGAGTTCCTACGAGCAGTACTTC
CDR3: CASTPPESSYEQYF

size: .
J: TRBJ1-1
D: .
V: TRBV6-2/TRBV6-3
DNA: TGTGCCAGCAGTTATCGAGTTATGAACACTGAAGCTTTCTTT
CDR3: CASSYRVMNTEAFF

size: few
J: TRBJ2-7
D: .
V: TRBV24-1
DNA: TGTGCCACCAGTGATTCGGACAGTACCTACGAGCAGTACTTC
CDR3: CATSDSDSTYEQYF

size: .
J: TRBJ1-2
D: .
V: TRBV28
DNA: TGTGCCAGCAGATCCCAAACGTGGGGGGGCGGAGGTGGCTACACCTTC
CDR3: CASRSQTWGGGGGYTF

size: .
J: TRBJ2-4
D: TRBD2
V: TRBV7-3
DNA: TGTGCCAGCAGCTTAACCCCGGTTAGCGGGAGTGACATTCAGTACTTC
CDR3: CASSLTPVSGSDIQYF

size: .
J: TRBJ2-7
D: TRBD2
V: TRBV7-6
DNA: TGTGCCAGCAGCTTAATCCAAGCGGGAGGCACCAGCTCCTACGAGCAGTACTTC
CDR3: CASSLIQAGGTSSYEQYF

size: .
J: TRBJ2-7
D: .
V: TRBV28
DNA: TGTGCCAGCCTCGGGAGGGGGCGGTCCTTCTACGAGCAGTACTTC
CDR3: CASLGRGRSFYEQYF

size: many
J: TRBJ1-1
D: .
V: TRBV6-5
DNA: TGTGCCAGCAGTTACTCGAAGGCCGGGGTGAGGACTGAAGCTTTCTTT
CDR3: CASSYSKAGVRTEAFF

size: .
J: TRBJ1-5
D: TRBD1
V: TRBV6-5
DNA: TGTGCCAGCAGTTACACAGGGGGGGAGGATAGCAATCAGCCCCAGCATTTT
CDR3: CASSYTGGEDSNQPQHF

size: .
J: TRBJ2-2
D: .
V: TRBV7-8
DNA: TGTGCCAGCAGAACGAACAGGGAGTCGCGTTATTTGGCCGGGGAGCTGTTTTTT
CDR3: CASRTNRESRYLAGELFF

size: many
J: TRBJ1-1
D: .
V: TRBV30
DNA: TGTGCCTGGAGTGTGGGGGGGGGAGCTTTCTTT
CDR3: CAWSVGGGAFF

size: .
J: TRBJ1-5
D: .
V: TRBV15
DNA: TGTGCCACCGCGGGAGGTCAACAGCAGCCCCAGCATTTT
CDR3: CATAGGQQQPQHF

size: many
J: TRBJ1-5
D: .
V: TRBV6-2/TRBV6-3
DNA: TGTGCCAGCAGTCCAACGGAAGGCGTAAGGCAGCCCCAGCATTTT
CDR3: CASSPTEGVRQPQHF

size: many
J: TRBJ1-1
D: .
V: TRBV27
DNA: TGTGCCAGCAACACACTCGGAGGGGGACTGAGGGCGGCCAGGTGGGCTTTCTTT
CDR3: CASNTLGGGLRAARWAFF

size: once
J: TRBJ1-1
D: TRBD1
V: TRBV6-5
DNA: TGTGCCAGCAGTTTATGGGGACAGGGAGGGGAGAACACTGAAGCTTTCTTT
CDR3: CASSLWGQGGENTEAFF

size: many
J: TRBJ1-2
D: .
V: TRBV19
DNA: TGTGCCAGTCGGGAATTGTTGGGCTATGGCTACACCTTC
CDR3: CASRELLGYGYTF

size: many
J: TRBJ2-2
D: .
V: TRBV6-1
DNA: TGTGCCAGCAGTGCCTCAGGGATCCCCACCGGGGAGCTGTTTTTT
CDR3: CASSASGIPTGELFF

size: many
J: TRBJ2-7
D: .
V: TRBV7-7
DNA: TGTGCTAGCAGCTTAGCGCCGGGGGCCATCGAGCAGTACTTC
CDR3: CASSLAPGAIEQYF

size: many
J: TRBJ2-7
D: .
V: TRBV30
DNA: TGTGCCTGGAGTCCCGGGAACCTTGGCTACGAGCAGTACTTC
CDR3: CAWSPGNLGYEQYF